The sequence of this T cell receptor beta chain was determined in a study of cytomegalovirus exposure and HLA in healthy donors. In regard to this clone: What it binds is not known.

J gave up 5 bases and V 4 bases, and 7 bases lay outside the gene matches. The CDR3 runs to 15 residues. Germline CDR1 reads SGHTS; CDR2 reads YDEGEE. Regarding the study as a whole: The authors listed 150 to 200 TCR beta chains as cytomegalovirus-associated.

PCR primers comprised 60 Vbeta and 13 Jbeta primers. The repertoire was sequenced with immunoSEQ multiplex PCR; TCRdb's copy has only in-frame clones and lacks some. Here the sample spans 85,000 to 120,000 clones, 65% to 90% being singletons. This sequence was found in a man in his forties or fifties in good health and CMV-seronegative. Sequences were obtained from PBMCs. The chain links TRBV5-8 to TRBJ2-5; TRBD1 matches at 11 bases. CDR3 in DNA: TGTGCCAGCAGCGGCTGGACAGGGGGCCGGGAGACCCAGTACTTC. Amino acid sequence: CASSGWTGGRETQYF.